The present TCR beta chain was sequenced within a study of T cells in Graves' hyperthyroidism and ophthalmopathy. CDR1 is SNHLY, CDR2 FYNNEI, per germline. Trimming removed 3 bases at V and 5 bases at J, with 11 bases between. The CDR3 has 13 amino acids. In this sample, this clonotype turned up many times. Its antigen is not known. Authors of the study amplified TCR beta CDR3 regions from RNA transcripts. Researchers ran a first-round RT-PCR on the TCR CDR3 using the HTBI primer set. TCRdb re-called the multiplex PCR reads with MiXCR, one entry per CDR3 protein. The sample carries about 290,000 distinct CDR3 sequences, approximately 13% recorded once. Lactation, pregnancy, other autoimmune disease or uncontrolled infection excluded patients. The study's findings and limits: In validation, the model predicted ophthalmopathy. These predictions came a median approximately 5.9 months before onset. The majority of expanded thyroid clonotypes above 0.001 also appeared in blood.

This TCR was sampled from a middle-aged woman with Graves' hyperthyroidism. The chain employs TRBV2 and TRBJ2-7; no clear D gene. Input material: blood. CDR3 DNA sequence: TGTGCCAGCAGTGACAGGACCGAAGACGAGCAGTACTTC. Its protein product is CASSDRTEDEQYF.